Sequencing of this TCR beta chain was carried out in a study of CD8 T cells in ankylosing spondylitis. Each CDR3 protein is one row after TCRdb ran MiXCR on the 5' RACE reads. The data contain some 840,000 distinct CDR3 sequences, about 12% of them seen just once; the ten biggest clones take up less than 0.65%. Points from the study as a whole: Reports of some motif variants in reactive arthritis synovial fluid and blood predate this one. Disease-linked clones proved CD8+ and comparatively uncommon in peripheral blood. Ankylosing spondylitis blood appeared to be characterized by a TCR beta motif of about eight highly homologous variants.

Looked up from germline, CDR1 is MNHNS and CDR2 is SASEGT. The CDR3 covers 13 residues. Trimming pared 9 bases from V and 3 bases from J, leaving 9 bases between. This clonotype was seen only a few times. Its antigen remains unidentified. The source material was blood, either unsorted or a sorted T cell fraction (not recorded which). This rearrangement joins TRBV6-1 to TRBJ2-6, with D possibly TRBD2 on 5 matching bases. The sequence derives from a male donor with ankylosing spondylitis. The CDR3 here is CASKGGGANVLTF. The CDR3 DNA is TGTGCCAGTAAAGGAGGTGGGGCCAACGTCCTGACTTTC.